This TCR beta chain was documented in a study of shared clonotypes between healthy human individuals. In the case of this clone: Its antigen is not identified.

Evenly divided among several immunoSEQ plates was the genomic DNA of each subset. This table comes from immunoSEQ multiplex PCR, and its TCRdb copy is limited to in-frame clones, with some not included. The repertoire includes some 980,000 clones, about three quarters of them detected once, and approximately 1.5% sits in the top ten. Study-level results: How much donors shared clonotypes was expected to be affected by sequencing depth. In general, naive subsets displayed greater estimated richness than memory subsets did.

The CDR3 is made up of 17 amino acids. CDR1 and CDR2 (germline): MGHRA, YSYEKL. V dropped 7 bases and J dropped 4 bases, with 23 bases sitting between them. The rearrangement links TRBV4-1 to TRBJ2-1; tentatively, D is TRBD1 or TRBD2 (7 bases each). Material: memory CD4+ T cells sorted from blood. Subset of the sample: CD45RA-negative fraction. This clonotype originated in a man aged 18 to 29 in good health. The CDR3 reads CASTLRGGGVSYNEQFF. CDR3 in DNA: TGCGCCAGCACCCTACGGGGAGGGGGCGTTTCGTACAATGAGCAGTTCTTC.